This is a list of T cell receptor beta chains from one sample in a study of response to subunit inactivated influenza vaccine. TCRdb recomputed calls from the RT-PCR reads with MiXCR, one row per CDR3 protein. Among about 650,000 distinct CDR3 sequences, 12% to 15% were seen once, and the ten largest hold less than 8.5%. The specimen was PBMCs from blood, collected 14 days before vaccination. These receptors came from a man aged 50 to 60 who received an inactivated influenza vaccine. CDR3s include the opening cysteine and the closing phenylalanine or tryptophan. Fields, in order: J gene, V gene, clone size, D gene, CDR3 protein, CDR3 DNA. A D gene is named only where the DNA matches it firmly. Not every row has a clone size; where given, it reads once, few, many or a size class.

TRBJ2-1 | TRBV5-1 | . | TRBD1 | CASSLEGTGVGNEQFF | TGCGCCAGCAGCTTGGAGGGGACAGGGGTTGGCAATGAGCAGTTCTTC
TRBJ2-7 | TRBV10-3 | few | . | CAIRAGAYYEQYF | TGTGCCATCAGAGCAGGGGCATACTACGAGCAGTACTTC
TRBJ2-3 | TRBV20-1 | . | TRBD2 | CSASRAHLPKRGSTDTQYF | TGCAGTGCTAGTCGTGCACACCTCCCCAAGCGGGGTAGCACAGATACGCAGTATTTT
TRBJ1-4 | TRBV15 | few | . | CATSSPPDSNEKLFF | TGTGCCACCAGCAGCCCCCCGGACAGTAATGAAAAACTGTTTTTT
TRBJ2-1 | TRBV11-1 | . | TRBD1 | CASSHPGQGNEQFF | TGTGCCAGCAGCCACCCGGGACAGGGCAATGAGCAGTTCTTC
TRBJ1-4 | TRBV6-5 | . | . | CASSFYADSEKLFF | TGTGCCAGCAGTTTCTACGCGGACAGCGAAAAACTGTTTTTT
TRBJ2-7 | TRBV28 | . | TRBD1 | CASSPGDRGHEQYF | TGTGCCAGCAGCCCCGGGGACAGGGGCCACGAGCAGTACTTC
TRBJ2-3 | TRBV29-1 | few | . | CSGQEGQGRYTQYF | TGCAGCGGACAAGAAGGGCAGGGACGATATACGCAGTATTTT
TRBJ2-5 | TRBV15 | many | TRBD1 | CATSVTDRAQETQYF | TGTGCCACCAGCGTGACGGACAGGGCCCAAGAGACCCAGTACTTC
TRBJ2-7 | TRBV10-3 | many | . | CAISFQGHEQYF | TGTGCCATCAGCTTCCAGGGACACGAGCAGTACTTC
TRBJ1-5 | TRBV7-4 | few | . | CASSLVRSGQGNQPQHF | TGTGCCAGCAGCTTAGTCAGGTCGGGGCAGGGCAATCAGCCCCAGCATTTT
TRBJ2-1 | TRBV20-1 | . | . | CSGLQGRNEQFF | TGCAGTGGCCTACAGGGCAGGAATGAGCAGTTCTTC
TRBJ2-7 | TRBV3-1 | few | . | CASSPRRGEQYF | TGTGCCAGCAGCCCGCGACGTGGCGAGCAGTACTTC
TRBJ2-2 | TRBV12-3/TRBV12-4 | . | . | CASLQGNTGELFF | TGTGCCAGCCTGCAAGGGAACACCGGGGAGCTGTTTTTT
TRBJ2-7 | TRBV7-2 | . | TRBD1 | CASRPPGTGGEKQYF | TGTGCCAGCAGACCCCCCGGGACAGGGGGAGAGAAGCAGTACTTC
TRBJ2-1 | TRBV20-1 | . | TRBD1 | CSATGQGASTSYNEQFF | TGCAGTGCCACTGGACAGGGTGCCTCTACCTCCTACAATGAGCAGTTCTTC
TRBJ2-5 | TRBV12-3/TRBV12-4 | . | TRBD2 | CASSSLLRLAGGKETQYF | TGTGCCAGCAGTTCCCTTCTCCGACTAGCGGGGGGGAAAGAGACCCAGTACTTC
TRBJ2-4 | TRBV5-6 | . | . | CASSRPELDIQYF | TGTGCCAGCAGCCGACCAGAGCTGGACATTCAGTACTTC
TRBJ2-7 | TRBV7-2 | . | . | CASRLKQGSYEQYF | TGTGCCAGCCGTCTAAAACAGGGCTCCTACGAGCAGTACTTC
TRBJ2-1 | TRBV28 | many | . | CASSSSGGPSGGRGNNNEQFF | TGTGCCAGCAGTTCTTCAGGGGGCCCGAGTGGTGGGAGGGGGAATAACAATGAGCAGTTCTTC
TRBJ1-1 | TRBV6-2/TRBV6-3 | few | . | CASREREGNTEAFF | TGTGCCAGCAGGGAAAGGGAGGGGAACACTGAAGCTTTCTTT
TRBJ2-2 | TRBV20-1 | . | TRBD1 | CSAIDRGYTGELFF | TGCAGTGCGATAGACAGGGGTTACACCGGGGAGCTGTTTTTT
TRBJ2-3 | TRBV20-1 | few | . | CSALPGGTDTQYF | TGCAGTGCACTTCCTGGCGGCACAGATACGCAGTATTTT
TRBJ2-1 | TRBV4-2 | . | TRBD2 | CASSRSGGGTSGRVNEQFF | TGTGCCAGCAGCCGAAGTGGGGGTGGGACTAGCGGGAGGGTGAATGAGCAGTTCTTC
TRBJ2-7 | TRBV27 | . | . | CASRRFSDFLSYEQYF | TGTGCCAGCAGACGATTCTCGGACTTTTTGTCCTACGAGCAGTACTTC
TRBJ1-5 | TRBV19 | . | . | CASTLWQLNQPQHF | TGTGCCAGTACCCTGTGGCAGCTCAATCAGCCCCAGCATTTT
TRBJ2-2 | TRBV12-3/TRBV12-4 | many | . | CASRGFGELFF | TGTGCCAGCAGGGGTTTCGGGGAGCTGTTTTTT
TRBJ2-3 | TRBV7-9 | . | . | CASSLVLPPDTQYF | TGTGCCAGCAGCTTAGTCCTACCACCAGATACGCAGTATTTT
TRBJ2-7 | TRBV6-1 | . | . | CASTNGTVSYEQYF | TGTGCCAGCACCAACGGGACTGTGTCCTACGAGCAGTACTTC
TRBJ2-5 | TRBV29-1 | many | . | CSVGGRTQETQYF | TGCAGCGTTGGAGGCAGGACACAAGAGACCCAGTACTTC
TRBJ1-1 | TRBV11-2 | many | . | CASSHRPQVNTEAFF | TGTGCCAGCAGCCACAGGCCTCAAGTGAACACTGAAGCTTTCTTT
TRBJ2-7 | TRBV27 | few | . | CASSSGHRAVYEQYF | TGTGCCAGCAGTTCGGGACATCGGGCGGTCTACGAGCAGTACTTC
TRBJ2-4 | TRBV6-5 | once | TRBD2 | CASSYGLAGNYIQYF | TGTGCCAGCAGTTACGGACTAGCGGGAAATTACATTCAGTACTTC
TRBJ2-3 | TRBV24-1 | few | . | CATSDPGTDRTDTQYF | TGTGCCACCAGTGACCCCGGGACTGACCGCACAGATACGCAGTATTTT
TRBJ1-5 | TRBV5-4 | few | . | CASSEKQGPGQPQHF | TGTGCCAGCAGCGAAAAACAGGGACCCGGACAGCCCCAGCATTTT
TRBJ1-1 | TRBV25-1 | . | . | CASSSGQWGAFF | TGTGCCAGCAGTTCCGGACAGTGGGGAGCTTTCTTT
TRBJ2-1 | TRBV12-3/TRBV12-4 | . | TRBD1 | CASTRGPSEQFF | TGTGCCAGCACCAGGGGGCCGAGTGAGCAGTTCTTC
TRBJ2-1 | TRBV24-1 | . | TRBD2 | CATSETGLPYNEQFF | TGTGCCACCAGTGAGACGGGACTACCCTACAATGAGCAGTTCTTC
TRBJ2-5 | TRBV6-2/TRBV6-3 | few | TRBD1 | CASSGQVGGETQYF | TGTGCCAGCAGCGGACAGGTGGGCGGAGAGACCCAGTACTTC
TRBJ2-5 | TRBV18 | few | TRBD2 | CASSPRLAGGPRETQYF | TGTGCCAGCTCACCGAGACTAGCGGGGGGGCCTCGAGAGACCCAGTACTTC
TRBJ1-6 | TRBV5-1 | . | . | CASSWDTLTYNSPLHF | TGCGCCAGCAGCTGGGACACACTCACCTATAATTCACCCCTCCACTTT
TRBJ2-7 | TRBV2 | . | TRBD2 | CASSGVAGYYEQYF | TGTGCCAGCAGTGGGGTAGCGGGATACTACGAGCAGTACTTC
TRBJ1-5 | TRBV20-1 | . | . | CSAGTSLSNQPQHF | TGCAGTGCTGGGACATCCCTTAGCAATCAGCCCCAGCATTTT
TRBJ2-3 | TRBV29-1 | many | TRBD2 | CSAPGGFTDTQYF | TGCAGCGCTCCGGGGGGATTCACAGATACGCAGTATTTT
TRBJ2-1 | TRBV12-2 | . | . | CASRLAHRDYYNEQFF | TGTGCAAGTCGCTTAGCGCACCGGGACTACTACAATGAGCAGTTCTTC
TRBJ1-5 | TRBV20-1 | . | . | CSARRATLNSNQPQHF | TGCAGTGCTAGGAGAGCTACTTTAAATAGCAATCAGCCCCAGCATTTT
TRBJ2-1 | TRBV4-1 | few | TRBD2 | CASRTTSGSVRFRQFF | TGCGCCAGCAGAACAACTAGCGGGAGTGTTCGGTTCCGGCAGTTCTTC
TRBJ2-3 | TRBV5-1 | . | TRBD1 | CASSQRQGSTDTQYF | TGCGCCAGCAGCCAAAGACAGGGAAGCACAGATACGCAGTATTTT
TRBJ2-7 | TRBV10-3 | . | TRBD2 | CATRTSGGASYEQYF | TGTGCCACGCGGACATCGGGGGGGGCTTCCTACGAGCAGTACTTC
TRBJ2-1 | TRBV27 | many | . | CASSLWASEYYNEQFF | TGTGCCAGCAGTTTATGGGCTAGCGAGTACTACAATGAGCAGTTCTTC
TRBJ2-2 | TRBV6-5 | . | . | CASSYPQRRNTNTGELFF | TGTGCCAGCAGTTACCCCCAGCGGAGGAATACGAACACCGGGGAGCTGTTTTTT
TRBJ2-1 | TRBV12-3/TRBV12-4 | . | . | CASRKTQGMGQFF | TGTGCCAGCAGAAAAACCCAAGGGATGGGGCAGTTCTTC
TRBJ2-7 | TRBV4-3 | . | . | CASSQTWGSEQYF | TGCGCCAGCAGCCAGACCTGGGGTTCCGAGCAGTACTTC
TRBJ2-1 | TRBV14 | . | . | CASSQGAKGQQFF | TGTGCCAGCAGCCAAGGGGCGAAAGGGCAGCAGTTCTTC
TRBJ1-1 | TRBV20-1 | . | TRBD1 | CSATPGTGSNTEAFF | TGCAGTGCTACCCCCGGGACAGGATCGAACACTGAAGCTTTCTTT